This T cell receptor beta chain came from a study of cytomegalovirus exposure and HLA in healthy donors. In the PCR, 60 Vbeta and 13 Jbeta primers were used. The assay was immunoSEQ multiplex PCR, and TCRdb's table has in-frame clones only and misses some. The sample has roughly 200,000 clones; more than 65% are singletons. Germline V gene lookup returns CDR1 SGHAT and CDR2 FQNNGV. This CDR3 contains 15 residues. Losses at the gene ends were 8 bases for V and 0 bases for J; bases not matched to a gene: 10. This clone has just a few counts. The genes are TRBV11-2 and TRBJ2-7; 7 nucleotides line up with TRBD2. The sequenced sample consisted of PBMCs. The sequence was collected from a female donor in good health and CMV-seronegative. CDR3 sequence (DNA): TGTGCCAGCCGTCTCGTCGGCGGGAGCTCCTACGAGCAGTACTTC. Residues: CASRLVGGSSYEQYF.